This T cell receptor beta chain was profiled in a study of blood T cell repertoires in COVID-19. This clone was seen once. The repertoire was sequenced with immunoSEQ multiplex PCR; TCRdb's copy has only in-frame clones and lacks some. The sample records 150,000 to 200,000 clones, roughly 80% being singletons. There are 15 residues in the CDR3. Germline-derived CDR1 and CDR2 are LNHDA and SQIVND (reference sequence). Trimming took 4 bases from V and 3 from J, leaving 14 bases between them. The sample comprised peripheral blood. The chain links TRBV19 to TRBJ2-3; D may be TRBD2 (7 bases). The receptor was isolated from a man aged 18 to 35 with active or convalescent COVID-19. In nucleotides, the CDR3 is TGTGCCAGTAGTAAAGGGGGGGGCGTGACAGATACGCAGTATTTT. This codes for CASSKGGGVTDTQYF.